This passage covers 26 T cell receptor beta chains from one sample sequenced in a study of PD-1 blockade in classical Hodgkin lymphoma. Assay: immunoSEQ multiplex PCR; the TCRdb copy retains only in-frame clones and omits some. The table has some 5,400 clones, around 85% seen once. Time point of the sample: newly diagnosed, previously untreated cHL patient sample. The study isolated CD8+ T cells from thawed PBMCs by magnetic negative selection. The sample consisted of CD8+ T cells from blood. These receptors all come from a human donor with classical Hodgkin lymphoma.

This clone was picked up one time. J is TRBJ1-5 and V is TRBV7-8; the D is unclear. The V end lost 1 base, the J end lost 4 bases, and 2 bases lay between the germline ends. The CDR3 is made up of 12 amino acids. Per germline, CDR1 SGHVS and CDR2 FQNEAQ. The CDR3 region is CASSLGNQPQHF. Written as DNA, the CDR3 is TGTGCCAGCAGCTTAGGGAATCAGCCCCAGCATTTT.

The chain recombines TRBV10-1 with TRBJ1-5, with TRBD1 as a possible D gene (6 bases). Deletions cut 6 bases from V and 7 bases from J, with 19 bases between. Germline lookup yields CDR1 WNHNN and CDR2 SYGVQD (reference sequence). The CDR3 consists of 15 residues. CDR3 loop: CASRLDSPGGQPQHF. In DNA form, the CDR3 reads TGCGCCAGCAGGCTGGACAGCCCCGGAGGGCAGCCCCAGCATTTT.

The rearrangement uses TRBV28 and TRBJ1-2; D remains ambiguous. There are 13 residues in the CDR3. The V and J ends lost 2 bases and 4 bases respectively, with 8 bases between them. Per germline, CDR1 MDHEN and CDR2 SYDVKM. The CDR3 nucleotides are TGTGCCAGCAGTTTACAACCTTTCTATGGCTACACCTTC. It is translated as CASSLQPFYGYTF.

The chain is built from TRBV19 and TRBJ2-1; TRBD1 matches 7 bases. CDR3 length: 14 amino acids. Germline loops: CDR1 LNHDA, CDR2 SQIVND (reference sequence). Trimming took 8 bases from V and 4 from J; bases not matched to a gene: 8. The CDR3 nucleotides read TGTGCCAGTGCAGGGCAGGGGGATTACAATGAGCAGTTCTTC. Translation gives CASAGQGDYNEQFF. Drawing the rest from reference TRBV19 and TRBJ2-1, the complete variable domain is DGGITQSPKYLFRKEGQNVTLSCEQNLNHDAMYWYRQDPGQGLRLIYYSQIVNDFQKGDIAEGYSVSREKKESFPLTVTSAQKNPTAFYLCASAGQGDYNEQFFGPGTRLTVL.

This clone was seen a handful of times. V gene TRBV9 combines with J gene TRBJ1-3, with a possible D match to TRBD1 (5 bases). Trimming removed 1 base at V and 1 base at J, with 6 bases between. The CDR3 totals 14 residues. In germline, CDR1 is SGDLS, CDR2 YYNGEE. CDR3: CASSVRGSGNTIYF. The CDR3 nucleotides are TGTGCCAGCAGCGTAAGGGGATCTGGAAACACCATATATTTT.

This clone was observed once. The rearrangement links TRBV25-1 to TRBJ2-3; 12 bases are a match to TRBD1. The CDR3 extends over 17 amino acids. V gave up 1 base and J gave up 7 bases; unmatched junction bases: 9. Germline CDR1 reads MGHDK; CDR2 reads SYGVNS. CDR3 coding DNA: TGTGCCAGCAGTGAATGGGACAGGGGGCGTGTATCGAATACGCAGTATTTT. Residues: CASSEWDRGRVSNTQYF.

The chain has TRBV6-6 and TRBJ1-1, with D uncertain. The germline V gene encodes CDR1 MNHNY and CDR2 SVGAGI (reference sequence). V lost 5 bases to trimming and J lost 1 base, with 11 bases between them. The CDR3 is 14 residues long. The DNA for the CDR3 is TGTGCCAGCAGTGTCTTTGCGGGGAACACTGAAGCTTTCTTT. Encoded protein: CASSVFAGNTEAFF.

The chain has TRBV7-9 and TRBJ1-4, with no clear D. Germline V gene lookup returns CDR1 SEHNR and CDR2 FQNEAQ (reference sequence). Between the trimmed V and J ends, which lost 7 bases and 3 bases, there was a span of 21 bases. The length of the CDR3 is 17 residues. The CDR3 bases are TGTGCCAGCACCCTAAAGACCCACGGAGCCCCTAATGAAAAACTGTTTTTT. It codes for CASTLKTHGAPNEKLFF.

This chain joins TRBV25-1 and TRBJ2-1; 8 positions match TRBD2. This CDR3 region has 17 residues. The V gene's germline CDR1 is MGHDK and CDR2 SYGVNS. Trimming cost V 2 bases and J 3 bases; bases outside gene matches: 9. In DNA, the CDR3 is TGTGCCAGCAGTGAAAGGGATTGGCGGGAGGTCTACAATGAGCAGTTCTTC. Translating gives CASSERDWREVYNEQFF.

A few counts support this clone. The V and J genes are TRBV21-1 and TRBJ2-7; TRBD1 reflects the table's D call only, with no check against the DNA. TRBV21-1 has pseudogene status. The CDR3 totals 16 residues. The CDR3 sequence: CASSIIGDKGVYEQYF. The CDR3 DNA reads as TGTGCCAGCAGTATTATCGGGGATAAGGGGGTCTACGAGCAGTACTTC.

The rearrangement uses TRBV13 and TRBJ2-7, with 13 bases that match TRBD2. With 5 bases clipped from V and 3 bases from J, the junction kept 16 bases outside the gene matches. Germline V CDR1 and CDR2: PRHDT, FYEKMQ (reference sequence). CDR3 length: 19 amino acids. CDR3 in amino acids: CASSTNGLAGEGGRYEQYF. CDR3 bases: TGTGCCAGCAGCACCAACGGACTAGCGGGAGAGGGGGGGCGCTACGAGCAGTACTTC. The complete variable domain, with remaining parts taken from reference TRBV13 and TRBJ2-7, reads AAGVIQSPRHLIKEKRETATLKCYPIPRHDTVYWYQQGPGQDPQFLISFYEKMQSDKGSIPDRFSAQQFSDYHSELNMSSLELGDSALYFCASSTNGLAGEGGRYEQYFGPGTRLTVT.

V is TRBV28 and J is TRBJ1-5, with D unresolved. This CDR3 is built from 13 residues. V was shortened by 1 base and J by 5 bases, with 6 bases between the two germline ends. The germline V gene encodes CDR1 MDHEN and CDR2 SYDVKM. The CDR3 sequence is CASSLYGDQPQHF. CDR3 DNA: TGTGCCAGCAGTTTATACGGGGATCAGCCCCAGCATTTT.

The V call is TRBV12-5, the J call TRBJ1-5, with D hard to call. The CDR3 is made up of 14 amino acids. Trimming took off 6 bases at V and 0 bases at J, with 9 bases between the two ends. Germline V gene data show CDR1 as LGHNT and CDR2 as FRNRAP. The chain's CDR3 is CASGGDYSNQPQHF. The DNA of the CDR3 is TGTGCTAGTGGGGGTGACTATAGCAATCAGCCCCAGCATTTT. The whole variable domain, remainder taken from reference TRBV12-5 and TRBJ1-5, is DARVTQTPRHKVTEMGQEVTMRCQPILGHNTVFWYRQTMMQGLELLAYFRNRAPLDDSGMPKDRFSAEMPDATLATLKIQPSEPRDSAVYFCASGGDYSNQPQHFGDGTRLSIL.

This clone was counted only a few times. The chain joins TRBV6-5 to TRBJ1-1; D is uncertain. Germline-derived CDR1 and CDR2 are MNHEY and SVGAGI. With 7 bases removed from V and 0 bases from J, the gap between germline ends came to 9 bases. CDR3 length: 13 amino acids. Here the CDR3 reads CASTLQLNTEAFF. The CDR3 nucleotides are TGTGCCAGCACCCTACAGCTGAACACTGAAGCTTTCTTT.

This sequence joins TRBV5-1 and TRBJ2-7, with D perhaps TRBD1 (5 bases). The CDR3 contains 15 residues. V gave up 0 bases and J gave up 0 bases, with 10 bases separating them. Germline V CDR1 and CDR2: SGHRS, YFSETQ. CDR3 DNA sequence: TGCGCCAGCAGCTTGGCCACAGGACCCTCCTACGAGCAGTACTTC. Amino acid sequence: CASSLATGPSYEQYF.

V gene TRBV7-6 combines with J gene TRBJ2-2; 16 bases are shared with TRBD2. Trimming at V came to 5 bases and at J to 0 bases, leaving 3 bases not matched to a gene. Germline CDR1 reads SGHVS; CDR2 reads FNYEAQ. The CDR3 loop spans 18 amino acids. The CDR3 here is CASSTGTSGRANTGELFF. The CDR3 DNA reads TGTGCCAGCAGCACCGGGACTAGCGGGAGGGCGAACACCGGGGAGCTGTTTTTT.

In DNA form, the CDR3 reads TGTGCCAGCAGTGTCCGAGATACGCAGTATTTT. It yields the protein CASSVRDTQYF. The chain has TRBV25-1 and TRBJ2-3, with D hard to call. V lost 4 bases, J lost 5 bases, and 4 bases lay in between. The germline V gene encodes CDR1 MGHDK and CDR2 SYGVNS. The length of the CDR3 is 11 residues.

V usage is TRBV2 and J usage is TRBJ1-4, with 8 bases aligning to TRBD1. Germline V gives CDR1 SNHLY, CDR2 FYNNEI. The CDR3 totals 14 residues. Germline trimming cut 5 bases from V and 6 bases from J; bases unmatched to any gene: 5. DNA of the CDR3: TGTGCCAGCAGTCAGGACAGGGTGTATGAAAAACTGTTTTTT. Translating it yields CASSQDRVYEKLFF.

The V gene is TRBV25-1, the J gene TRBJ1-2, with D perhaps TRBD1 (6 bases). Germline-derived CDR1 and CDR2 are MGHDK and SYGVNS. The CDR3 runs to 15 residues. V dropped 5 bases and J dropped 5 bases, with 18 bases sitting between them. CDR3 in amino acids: CASSTQTGTSYGYTF. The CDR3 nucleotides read TGTGCCAGCAGTACCCAAACCGGGACATCGTATGGCTACACCTTC.

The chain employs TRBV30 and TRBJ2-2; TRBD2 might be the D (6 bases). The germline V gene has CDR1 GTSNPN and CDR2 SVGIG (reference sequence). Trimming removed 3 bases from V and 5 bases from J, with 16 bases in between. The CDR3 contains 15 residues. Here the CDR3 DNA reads TGTGCCTGGAGAGGGTGGCGGGACGGGACCGGGGAGCTGTTTTTT. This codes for CAWRGWRDGTGELFF.

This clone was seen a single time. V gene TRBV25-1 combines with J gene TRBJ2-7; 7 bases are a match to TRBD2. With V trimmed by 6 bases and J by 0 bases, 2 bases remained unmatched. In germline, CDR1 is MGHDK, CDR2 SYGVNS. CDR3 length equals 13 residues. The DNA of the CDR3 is TGTGCCAGCAGGACTAGCTACTCCTACGAGCAGTACTTC. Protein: CASRTSYSYEQYF.

The CDR3, as DNA: TGTGCCAGCAGTGATTCAGGACAGGGTTACGAGCAGTACTTC. Its protein product is CASSDSGQGYEQYF. This chain joins TRBV25-1 and TRBJ2-7; 8 bases are a match to TRBD1. The CDR3 has 14 residues. Germline V lookup: CDR1 MGHDK, CDR2 SYGVNS. Trimming at V came to 3 bases and at J to 4 bases, leaving 5 bases not matched to a gene.

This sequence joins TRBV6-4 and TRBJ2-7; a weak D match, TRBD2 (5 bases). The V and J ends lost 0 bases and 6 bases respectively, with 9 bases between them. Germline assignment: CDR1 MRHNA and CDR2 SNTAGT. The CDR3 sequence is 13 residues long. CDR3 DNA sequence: TGTGCCAGCAGTGACTCCTCGGCGGGCGAGCAGTACTTC. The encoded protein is CASSDSSAGEQYF.

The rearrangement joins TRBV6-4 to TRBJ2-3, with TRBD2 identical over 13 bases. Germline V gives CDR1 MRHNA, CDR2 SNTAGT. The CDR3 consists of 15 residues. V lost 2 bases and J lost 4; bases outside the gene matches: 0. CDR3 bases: TGTGCCAGCAGTGACGGGACTAGCGGGGCAGATACGCAGTATTTT. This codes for CASSDGTSGADTQYF.

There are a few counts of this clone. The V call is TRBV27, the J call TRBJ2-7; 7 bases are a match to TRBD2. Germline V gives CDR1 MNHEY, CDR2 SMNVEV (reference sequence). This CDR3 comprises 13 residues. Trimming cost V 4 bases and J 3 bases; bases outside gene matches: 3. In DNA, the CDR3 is TGTGCCAGCAGTTCACTAGCGAACTACGAGCAGTACTTC. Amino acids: CASSSLANYEQYF.

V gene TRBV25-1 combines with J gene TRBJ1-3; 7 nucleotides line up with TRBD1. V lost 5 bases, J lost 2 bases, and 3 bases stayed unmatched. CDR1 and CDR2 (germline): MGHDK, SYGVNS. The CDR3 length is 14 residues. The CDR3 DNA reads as TGTGCCAGCAGTACCCAGGGGGCTGGAAACACCATATATTTT. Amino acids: CASSTQGAGNTIYF.